This T cell receptor beta chain was observed in a study of T cells after yellow fever vaccination. In this sample, this clonotype turned up many times. Trimming cost V 4 bases and J 4 bases; bases outside gene matches: 9. CDR3 size: 15 residues. Germline CDR1 is SGHVS and CDR2 is FNYEAQ. Via MiXCR, TCRdb re-called the 5' RACE reads, giving one row per CDR3 protein. The table records roughly 49,000 distinct CDR3 sequences, around 7% of them present only once. This rearrangement joins TRBV7-6 to TRBJ2-5; 7 positions match TRBD1. The receptor was isolated from a man between 18 and 29 years old who received the YFV17D yellow fever vaccine. The sequences come from CD8+ T cells sorted from PBMCs, collected more than 14 days after the first yellow fever vaccination. CDR3 protein: CASSYLTGNIETQYF. The DNA for the CDR3 is TGTGCCAGCAGCTATTTGACAGGGAATATAGAGACCCAGTACTTC. The whole variable domain, filled in from reference TRBV7-6 and TRBJ2-5, reads GAGVSQSPRYKVTKRGQDVALRCDPISGHVSLYWYRQALGQGPEFLTYFNYEAQQDKSGLPNDRFSAERPEGSISTLTIQRTEQRDSAMYRCASSYLTGNIETQYFGPGTRLLVL.